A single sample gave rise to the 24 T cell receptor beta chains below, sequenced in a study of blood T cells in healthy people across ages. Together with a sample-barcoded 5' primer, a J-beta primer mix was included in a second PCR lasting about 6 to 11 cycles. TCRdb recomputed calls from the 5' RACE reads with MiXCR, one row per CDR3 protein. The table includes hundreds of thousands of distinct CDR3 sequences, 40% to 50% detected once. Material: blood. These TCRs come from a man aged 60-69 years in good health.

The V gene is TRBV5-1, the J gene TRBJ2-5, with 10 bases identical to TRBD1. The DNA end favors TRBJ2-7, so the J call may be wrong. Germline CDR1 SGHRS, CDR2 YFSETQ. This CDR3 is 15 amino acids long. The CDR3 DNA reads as TGCGCCAGCAGCCTGACAGGGGGCAACTCCTACGAGCAGTACTTC. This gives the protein CASSLTGGNSYEQYF.

Written as DNA, the CDR3 is TGTGCCAGCAGCCAGGATTTGGTTAAGGGTCAGCCCCAGCATTTT. Amino acid sequence: CASSQDLVKGQPQHF. The chain employs TRBV3-1 and TRBJ1-5; D is unclear. V was trimmed by 3 bases and J by 6 bases, leaving 15 bases between them. The V gene's germline CDR1 is LGHDT and CDR2 YNNKEL (reference sequence). The CDR3 has 15 amino acids.

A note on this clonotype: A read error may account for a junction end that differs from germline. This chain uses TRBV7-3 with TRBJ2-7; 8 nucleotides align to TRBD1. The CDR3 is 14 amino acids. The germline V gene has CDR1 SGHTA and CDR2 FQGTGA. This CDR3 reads CASSPTLTGDEQYF. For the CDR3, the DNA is TGTGCCAGCAGCCCGACCCTGACAGGGGACGAGCAGTACTTT.

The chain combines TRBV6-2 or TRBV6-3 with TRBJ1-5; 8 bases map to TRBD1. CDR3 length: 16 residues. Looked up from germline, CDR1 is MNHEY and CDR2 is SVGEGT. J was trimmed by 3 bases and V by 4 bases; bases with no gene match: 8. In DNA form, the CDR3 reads TGTGCCAGCAGTTGGGGCCGGGACAGGAACAATCAGCCCCAGCATTTT. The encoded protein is CASSWGRDRNNQPQHF.

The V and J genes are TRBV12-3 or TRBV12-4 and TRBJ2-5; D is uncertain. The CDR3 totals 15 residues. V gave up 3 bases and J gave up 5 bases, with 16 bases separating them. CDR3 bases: TGTGCCAGCAGTTTCCGGGCTGGTGGGATCGAGACCCAGTACTTC. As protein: CASSFRAGGIETQYF.

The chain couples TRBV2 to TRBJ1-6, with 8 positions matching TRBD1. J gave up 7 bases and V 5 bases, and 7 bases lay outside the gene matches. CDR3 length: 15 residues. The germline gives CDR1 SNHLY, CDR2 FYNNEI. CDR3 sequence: CASSTGQGGNSPLHF. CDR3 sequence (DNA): TGTGCCAGCAGTACCGGACAGGGAGGGAATTCACCCCTCCACTTT.

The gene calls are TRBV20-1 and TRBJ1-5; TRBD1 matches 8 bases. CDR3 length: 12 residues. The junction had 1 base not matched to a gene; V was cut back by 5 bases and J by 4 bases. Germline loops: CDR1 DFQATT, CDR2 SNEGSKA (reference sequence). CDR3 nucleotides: TGCAGTGCTTGGACAGGGAATCAGCCCCAGCATTTT. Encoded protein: CSAWTGNQPQHF.

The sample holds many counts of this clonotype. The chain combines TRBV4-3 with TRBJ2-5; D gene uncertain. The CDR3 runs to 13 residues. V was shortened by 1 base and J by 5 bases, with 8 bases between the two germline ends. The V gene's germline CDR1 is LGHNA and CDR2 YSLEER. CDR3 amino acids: CASSQGVGETQYF. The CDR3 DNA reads TGCGCCAGCAGCCAAGGAGTTGGGGAGACCCAGTACTTC.

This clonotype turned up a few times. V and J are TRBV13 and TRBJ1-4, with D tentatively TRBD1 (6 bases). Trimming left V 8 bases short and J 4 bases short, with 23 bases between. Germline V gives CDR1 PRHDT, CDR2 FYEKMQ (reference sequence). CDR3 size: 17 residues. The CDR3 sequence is CASEARRLGGGNEKLFF. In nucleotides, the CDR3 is TGTGCCAGCGAAGCTCGCCGTCTGGGGGGCGGTAATGAAAAACTGTTTTTT.

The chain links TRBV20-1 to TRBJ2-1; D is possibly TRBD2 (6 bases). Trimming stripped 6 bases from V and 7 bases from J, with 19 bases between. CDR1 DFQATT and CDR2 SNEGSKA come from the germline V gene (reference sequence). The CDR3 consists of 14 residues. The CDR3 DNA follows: TGCAGTGCCGCCCGGGGAGGCATTACGAATGAGCAGTTCTTC. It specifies CSAARGGITNEQFF.

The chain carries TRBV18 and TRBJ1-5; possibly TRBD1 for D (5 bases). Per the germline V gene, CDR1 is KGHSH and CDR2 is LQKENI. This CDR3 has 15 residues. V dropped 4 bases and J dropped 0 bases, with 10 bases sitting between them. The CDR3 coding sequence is TGTGCCAGCTCACGGGGGTCCCATAGCAATCAGCCCCAGCATTTT. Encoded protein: CASSRGSHSNQPQHF.

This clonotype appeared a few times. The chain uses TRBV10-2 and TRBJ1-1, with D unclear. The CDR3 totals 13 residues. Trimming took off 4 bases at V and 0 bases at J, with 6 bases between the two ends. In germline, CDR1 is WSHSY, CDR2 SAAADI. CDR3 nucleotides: TGCGCCAGCAGTGTAGATATGAACACTGAAGCTTTCTTT. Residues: CASSVDMNTEAFF.

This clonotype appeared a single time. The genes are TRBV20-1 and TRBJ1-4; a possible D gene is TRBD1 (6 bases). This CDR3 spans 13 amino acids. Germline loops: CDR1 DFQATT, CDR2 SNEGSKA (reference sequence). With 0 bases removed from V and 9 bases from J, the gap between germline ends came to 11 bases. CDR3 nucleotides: TGCAGTGCTAGAGAGGGGGCGCGGAAAAAACTGTTTTTT. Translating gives CSAREGARKKLFF.

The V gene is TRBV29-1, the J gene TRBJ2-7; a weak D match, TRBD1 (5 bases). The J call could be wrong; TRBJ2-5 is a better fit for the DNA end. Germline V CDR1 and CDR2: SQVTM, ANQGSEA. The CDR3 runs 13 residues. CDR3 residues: CSVVGQVKGTQYF. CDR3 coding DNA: TGCAGCGTTGTGGGGCAGGTTAAAGGGACCCAGTACTTC.

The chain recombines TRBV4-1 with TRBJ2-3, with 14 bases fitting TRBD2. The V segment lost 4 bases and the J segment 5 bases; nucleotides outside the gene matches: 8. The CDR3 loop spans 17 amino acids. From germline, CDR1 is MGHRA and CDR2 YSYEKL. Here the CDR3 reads CASSLNGLAGGRDTQYF. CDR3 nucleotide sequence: TGCGCCAGCAGCCTTAATGGACTAGCGGGGGGTAGAGATACGCAGTATTTT.

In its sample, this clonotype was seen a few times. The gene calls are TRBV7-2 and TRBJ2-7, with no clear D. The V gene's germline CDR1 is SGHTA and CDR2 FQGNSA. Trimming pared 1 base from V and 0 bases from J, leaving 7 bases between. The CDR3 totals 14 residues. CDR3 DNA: TGTGCCAGCAGCTTAGGACAAGACTCCTACGAGCAGTACTTC. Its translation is CASSLGQDSYEQYF.

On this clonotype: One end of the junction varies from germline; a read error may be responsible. CDR3 DNA sequence: TGCAGTGCTAGAAGGCAGGCCTACGAGCAGAACTTC. Translating it yields CSARRQAYEQNF. This chain uses TRBV20-1 with TRBJ2-5; the D is unclear. In germline, CDR1 is DFQATT, CDR2 SNEGSKA (reference sequence). CDR3 size: 12 residues.

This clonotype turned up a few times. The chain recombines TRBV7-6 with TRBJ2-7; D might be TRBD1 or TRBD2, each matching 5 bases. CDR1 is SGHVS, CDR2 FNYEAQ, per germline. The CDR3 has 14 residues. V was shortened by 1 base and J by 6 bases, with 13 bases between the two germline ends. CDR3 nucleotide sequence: TGTGCCAGCAGCTTAGATACGATTGGGGGCGAGCAGTACTTC. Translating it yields CASSLDTIGGEQYF. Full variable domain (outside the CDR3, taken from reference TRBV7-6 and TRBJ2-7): GAGVSQSPRYKVTKRGQDVALRCDPISGHVSLYWYRQALGQGPEFLTYFNYEAQQDKSGLPNDRFSAERPEGSISTLTIQRTEQRDSAMYRCASSLDTIGGEQYFGPGTRLTVT.

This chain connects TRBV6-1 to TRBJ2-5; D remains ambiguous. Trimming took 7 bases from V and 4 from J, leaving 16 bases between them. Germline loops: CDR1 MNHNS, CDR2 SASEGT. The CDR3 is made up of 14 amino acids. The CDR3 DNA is TGTGCCAGCATGGCTAGTGAGATCACAGAGACCCAGTACTTC. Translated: CASMASEITETQYF.

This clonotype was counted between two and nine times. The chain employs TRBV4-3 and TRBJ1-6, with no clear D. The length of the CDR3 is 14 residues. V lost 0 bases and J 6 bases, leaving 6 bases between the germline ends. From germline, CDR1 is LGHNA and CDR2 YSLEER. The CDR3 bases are TGCGCCAGCAGCCAAGAACACCGTAATTCACCCCTCCACTTT. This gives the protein CASSQEHRNSPLHF.

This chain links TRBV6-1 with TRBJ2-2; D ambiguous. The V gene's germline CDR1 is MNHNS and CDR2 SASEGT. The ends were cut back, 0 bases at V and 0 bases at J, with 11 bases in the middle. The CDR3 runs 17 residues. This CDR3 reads CASSEALWGPNTGELFF. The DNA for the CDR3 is TGTGCCAGCAGTGAAGCGCTTTGGGGTCCGAACACCGGGGAGCTGTTTTTT.

This chain's CDR3 is CASSKDREGESANEKLFF. CDR3 DNA: TGTGCCAGCAGCAAAGACAGGGAAGGGGAGTCGGCTAATGAAAAACTGTTTTTT. This chain connects TRBV21-1 to TRBJ1-4; the tabulated D call, TRBD1, remains unverified against the DNA. TRBV21-1 is an annotated pseudogene. CDR3 length: 18 amino acids.

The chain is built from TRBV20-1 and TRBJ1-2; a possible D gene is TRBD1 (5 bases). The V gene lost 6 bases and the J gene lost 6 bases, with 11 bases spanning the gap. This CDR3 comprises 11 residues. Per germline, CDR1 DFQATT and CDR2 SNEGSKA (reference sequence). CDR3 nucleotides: TGCAGTGCCGTAGCGGGGGATGGCTACACCTTC. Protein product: CSAVAGDGYTF.

This CDR3 is CASSQEPGQYNEQFF. The DNA of the CDR3 is TGTGCCAGCAGCCAGGAGCCGGGACAGTACAATGAGCAGTTCTTC. The chain has TRBV3-1 and TRBJ2-1, with 7 bases that match TRBD1. Losses at the gene ends were 3 bases for V and 4 bases for J; bases not matched to a gene: 6. Germline V CDR1 and CDR2: LGHDT, YNNKEL (reference sequence). The CDR3 contains 15 residues.